This section outlines one TCR beta chain sequence together with its context. This clonotype was seen at least ten times. Its antigen remains undetermined. No per-base quality is available; no much larger clone lies one base away. The CDR3 starts with the cysteine, ends with the phenylalanine, and has 13 residues. Kept here is only the CDR3 DNA, which spans 39 bases and is read in frame from base 1. CDR1 and CDR2 were assigned from the germline V gene as SGHDN and FVKESK. V is pared back by 8 bases and J by 4 bases, with 14 bases lying between the germline termini. Receptor amplification or capture employed 5' RACE. The run used an Illumina HiSeq 2500. A second PCR of about 6 to 11 cycles was run with a J-beta primer mix and a sample-barcoded 5' primer. A unique molecular identifier was introduced onto each TCR beta cDNA molecule by a template-switch 5' adaptor carrying 12 random nucleotides. Each sample yielded at least 2.5 million CDR3-containing paired-end reads. First-strand cDNA was synthesized from all RNA with the Mint cDNA synthesis kit, primed by a TRBC-specific oligonucleotide. Following uracil-DNA glycosylase treatment, all cDNA underwent a first 18-cycle PCR with the universal primers M1SS and BC2_uni_R. The study's own analysis went as follows. Each sample was normalized by randomly selecting 1 million high-quality reads, each carrying a distinct molecular identifier. Instead of being binned into consensus sequences, reads that shared molecular identifiers were thrown out. MiTCR, with a Q25 quality threshold and the strictest error-elimination algorithm, was used for CDR3 identification, clonotype clustering and error correction. Lower-bound total TCR beta diversity was estimated with a nonparametric unseen species model using Euler transformation. Using fastp at Q25 and MiXCR, TCRdb reprocessed the public reads and kept productive beta chains. Rows merge per CDR3 protein into single entries with the most common DNA and genes. What appears here as the V and J calls and clone size reflects TCRdb's work, not the paper's. Recorded for this sample are about 650,000 distinct CDR3 sequences; roughly half of them occurred a single time. The ten largest make up roughly 12% of the sample.

The data were obtained in a study of blood T cells in healthy people across ages (dated by TCRdb to the mid-2010s). For the wider study: In model experiments, template switching captured roughly one uniquely barcoded TCR beta cDNA molecule for every two T cells. Age-related changes in TCR beta repertoire diversity were measured in the study by deep sequencing normalized with unique cDNA molecular identifiers. The donors were split into four age groups: young (average approximately 16 years), middle-aged (roughly 39), aged (about 62) and long-lived (over 80). Donors of different ages were randomly distributed across sequencing lanes to avoid experimental bias. The study analyzed two additional independent replicas of 1 million unique cDNA reads from the same blood draw for two donors, one aged 18 to 29 and one aged 80 or older.

Broad study findings and their caveats: The long-lived group showed more naive CD4+ T cells, fewer expanded clones and increased TCR diversity than the aged group, suggesting age selection. Because profiling used bulk unsorted PBMCs, naive and antigen-experienced compartments could not be compared conclusively. Observed TCR beta diversity per million T cells fell roughly linearly with age, and a significant reduction was already apparent by age about 36. There was a strong correlation between observed TCR beta diversity and the percentage of naive T cells measured by flow cytometry. Total diversity estimates from one million sequenced T cells were considered lower bounds and underestimates. The CMV infection status of donors was not known, potentially confounding age-related changes in expanded clonotypes.

The approximately 39 donors, aged roughly 6 to 100 years, were systemically healthy Caucasian individuals from Russia. Ten milliliters of peripheral blood were drawn from each donor into EDTA-treated Vacutainer tubes. Ficoll-Paque density-gradient centrifugation was used to isolate PBMCs, with at least 6.5 million per sample. Trizol reagent was used to extract total RNA from PBMCs, with at least 5.5 micrograms per sample. The percentages of naive CD45RAhigh/CD27high T cells were determined by flow cytometry on a PBMC aliquot from every donor. The V and J segments used are TRBV14 and TRBJ1-2; no D gene can be assigned with confidence. Sequences were obtained from blood. The TCR was taken from a woman over 75 in good health. The CDR3 in this case is CASSQTATYGYTF. The nucleotide sequence is given as TGTGCCAGCTCCCAAACAGCGACCTATGGCTACACCTTC. The CDR3 plus the reference TRBV14 and TRBJ1-2 genes for the other parts give the full variable domain: EAGVTQFPSHSVIEKGQTVTLRCDPISGHDNLYWYRRVMGKEIKFLLHFVKESKQDESGMPNNRFLAERTGGTYSTLKVQPAELEDSGVYFCASSQTATYGYTFGSGTRLTVV.